Below are 24 T cell receptor beta chains sequenced from a single sample in a study of control samples from healthy donors and cancer patients. Produced via immunoSEQ multiplex PCR; TCRdb's table is partial and in-frame only. Of 150,000 to 200,000 clones in the sample, around 88% are singletons; the top ten hold approximately 1.8%. Sequences were obtained from blood. The origin of the receptors is a man between 18 and 35 years old in good health.

The gene calls are TRBV7-8 and TRBJ2-1; no clear D gene. V lost 5 bases, J lost 1 base, and 12 bases lay in between. CDR1 SGHVS and CDR2 FQNEAQ come from the germline V gene. CDR3 length equals 15 residues. The CDR3 region is CASSPDWQSYNEQFF. For the CDR3, the DNA is TGTGCCAGCAGCCCCGACTGGCAGTCCTACAATGAGCAGTTCTTC.

The V gene is TRBV6-5, the J gene TRBJ2-7; 12 positions match TRBD1. V lost 6 bases to trimming and J lost 4 bases; unmatched junction nucleotides: 7. The CDR3 length is 15 residues. Germline-derived CDR1 and CDR2 are MNHEY and SVGAGI. The CDR3 nucleotides are TGTGCCAGCAGCCTGGGGACAGGGGGCGGGTACGAGCAGTACTTC. The encoded protein is CASSLGTGGGYEQYF.

The chain joins TRBV30 to TRBJ2-7, with unresolved D. CDR1 GTSNPN and CDR2 SVGIG come from the germline V gene (reference sequence). The V and J ends lost 2 bases and 2 bases respectively, with 10 bases between them. The CDR3 runs to 13 residues. The CDR3 loop is CAWSPGLPYEQYF. CDR3 coding DNA: TGTGCCTGGAGTCCCGGGTTACCCTACGAGCAGTACTTC.

The V and J genes are TRBV6-6 and TRBJ2-3; TRBD1 matches 8 bases. V shed 2 bases and J 1 base; nucleotides not matched to a gene: 5. Per the germline V gene, CDR1 is MNHNY and CDR2 is SVGAGI (reference sequence). The CDR3 extends over 16 amino acids. CDR3 region: CASSYLPGQGTDTQYF. CDR3 nucleotides: TGTGCCAGCAGTTACCTACCGGGACAGGGCACAGATACGCAGTATTTT.

This chain joins TRBV7-6 and TRBJ1-2; TRBD1 is a possible D gene (5 bases). The CDR3 is 12 amino acids. CDR1 and CDR2 (germline): SGHVS, FNYEAQ. V lost 4 bases and J lost 8, with 11 bases in between. The CDR3 DNA follows: TGTGCCAGCAGCTCAGGGTCGCGCGGCTACACCTTC. Amino acids: CASSSGSRGYTF.

The chain recombines TRBV7-9 with TRBJ2-7; D not certain. Trimming left V 5 bases short and J 4 bases short, with 9 bases between. The length of the CDR3 is 12 residues. Germline V gives CDR1 SEHNR, CDR2 FQNEAQ (reference sequence). CDR3 amino acids: CASSRLGYEQYF. Here the CDR3 DNA reads TGTGCCAGCAGCCGGTTGGGATACGAGCAGTACTTC.

The genes are TRBV20-1 and TRBJ1-3; D gene unclear. In germline, CDR1 is DFQATT, CDR2 SNEGSKA (reference sequence). This CDR3 comprises 11 residues. The V end was cut by 4 bases, the J end by 1 base, with 2 bases between. CDR3 amino acids: CSATSGNTIYF. In DNA form, the CDR3 reads TGCAGTGCTACATCTGGAAACACCATATATTTT.

The chain employs TRBV28 and TRBJ1-5; D not resolved. The length of the CDR3 is 14 residues. Germline V gives CDR1 MDHEN, CDR2 SYDVKM. The germline V and J ends were trimmed by 8 bases and 4 bases, with 15 bases remaining between them. This chain's CDR3 is CASLNLRSNQPQHF. The CDR3 region has the DNA TGTGCCAGCCTGAACTTGAGGTCGAATCAGCCCCAGCATTTT.

This chain joins TRBV5-1 and TRBJ2-1, with a weak D call TRBD1 (6 bases). Germline CDR1 reads SGHRS; CDR2 reads YFSETQ. V dropped 1 base and J dropped 0 bases, with 11 bases sitting between them. The CDR3 runs 16 residues. The CDR3: CASSLLGQSSYNEQFF. The CDR3 DNA follows: TGCGCCAGCAGCTTGCTCGGACAGAGCTCCTACAATGAGCAGTTCTTC.

V gene TRBV28 combines with J gene TRBJ2-7; 9 bases fit TRBD1. The germline CDR1 and CDR2 sequences are MDHEN and SYDVKM. V shed 4 bases, J shed 5 bases, and the junction held 6 bases outside the gene matches. CDR3 length: 14 amino acids. The CDR3 bases are TGTGCCAGCAGTTCCGGGACAGGGTCCGACGAGCAGTACTTC. Its translation: CASSSGTGSDEQYF.

The chain uses TRBV4-2 and TRBJ2-5; TRBD2 agrees at 8 bases. V was clipped by 0 bases and J by 5 bases; unmatched bases: 5. The germline CDR1 and CDR2 sequences are LGHNA and YNFKEQ. The CDR3 covers 15 residues. CDR3 DNA sequence: TGTGCCAGCAGCCAAGATAACGGGGGGGTGGAGACCCAGTACTTC. Protein: CASSQDNGGVETQYF.

This chain uses TRBV6-5 with TRBJ2-2; D tentatively fits TRBD1 or TRBD2 (5 bases each). Between the trimmed V and J ends, which lost 8 bases and 0 bases, there was a span of 10 bases. The germline V gene encodes CDR1 MNHEY and CDR2 SVGAGI. There are 14 residues in the CDR3. As DNA, the CDR3 is TGTGCCAGCCAGGGACCGACGAACACCGGGGAGCTGTTTTTT. Translating it yields CASQGPTNTGELFF.

The chain couples TRBV11-2 to TRBJ2-3, with D perhaps TRBD1 (6 bases). Trimming pared 4 bases from V and 6 bases from J, leaving 17 bases between. The CDR3 contains 15 residues. Germline assignment: CDR1 SGHAT and CDR2 FQNNGV. The CDR3 is CASSSGTLDLDTQYF. CDR3 sequence (DNA): TGTGCCAGCAGCTCCGGGACACTAGATCTGGATACGCAGTATTTT.

On this clone: This CDR3 is also generated by other DNA sequences in the sample. The chain carries TRBV9 and TRBJ1-1; D possibly corresponds to TRBD1 (6 bases). Trimming removed 0 bases at V and 9 bases at J, with 9 bases between. Germline CDR1 and CDR2: SGDLS and YYNGEE. The CDR3 spans 12 residues. The CDR3 sequence: CASSVGGGKAFF. The CDR3 DNA reads as TGTGCCAGCAGCGTAGGAGGGGGGAAAGCTTTCTTT.

This chain links TRBV4-3 with TRBJ1-6, with D perhaps matching TRBD1 (5 bases). Germline V gives CDR1 LGHNA, CDR2 YSLEER. This CDR3 has 19 residues. Between the trimmed V and J ends, which lost 0 bases and 9 bases, there was a span of 24 bases. The CDR3 protein is CASSQERTTGGDLISPLHF. CDR3 sequence (DNA): TGCGCCAGCAGCCAAGAAAGAACCACAGGTGGGGATCTGATTTCACCCCTCCACTTT.

The genes are TRBV30 and TRBJ2-1; TRBD2 aligns across 7 bases. The CDR3 extends over 14 amino acids. The germline CDR1 and CDR2 sequences are GTSNPN and SVGIG (reference sequence). The V and J ends lost 5 bases and 8 bases, in that order; junction bases with no gene match: 12. CDR3 nucleotides: TGTGCCTGGGATAATGGGGGGGTTAAGGATGAGCAGTTCTTC. This encodes CAWDNGGVKDEQFF.

The rearrangement uses TRBV4-3 and TRBJ1-6; TRBD1 matches 7 bases. The germline V gene encodes CDR1 LGHNA and CDR2 YSLEER. The CDR3 totals 14 residues. V lost 2 bases and J lost 7; bases outside the gene matches: 2. CDR3 DNA: TGCGCCAGCAGCCAACAGACAGGGAATTCACCCCTCCACTTT. Translating gives CASSQQTGNSPLHF.

This chain joins TRBV5-4 and TRBJ2-3; D gene unclear. The CDR3 is 17 residues long. Germline V gives CDR1 SGHNT, CDR2 YYREEE (reference sequence). Trimming took off 9 bases at V and 2 bases at J, with 25 bases between the two ends. The chain's CDR3 is CATRPPPYGGPTDTQYF. For the CDR3, the DNA is TGTGCCACCCGACCTCCCCCATACGGTGGGCCCACAGATACGCAGTATTTT.

For this clone: The same CDR3 arises from other DNA sequences in this sample as well. V and J are TRBV5-1 and TRBJ2-5; 7 bases agree with TRBD2. The ends lost 4 bases at V and 2 bases at J; junction bases unmatched: 5. The germline gives CDR1 SGHRS, CDR2 YFSETQ. This CDR3 contains 14 residues. DNA of the CDR3: TGCGCCAGCAGCCTGACTAGCATACAAGAGACCCAGTACTTC. Its translation is CASSLTSIQETQYF.

This sequence joins TRBV9 and TRBJ1-2; TRBD1 might be the D (5 bases). Trimming shortened V by 0 bases and J by 3 bases, and 15 bases separated the two germline ends. This CDR3 has 16 amino acids. Germline V gene sequence: CDR1 SGDLS, CDR2 YYNGEE. CDR3 amino acids: CASSVGRGHPDYGYTF. For the CDR3, the DNA is TGTGCCAGCAGCGTAGGGCGGGGCCATCCCGACTATGGCTACACCTTC.

The V call is TRBV5-4, the J call TRBJ1-2, with D perhaps matching TRBD1 (6 bases). The CDR3 is 15 amino acids. Germline V gene sequence: CDR1 SGHNT, CDR2 YYREEE (reference sequence). Trimming removed 5 bases from V and 8 bases from J, with 22 bases in between. CDR3 loop: CASSLQNRGQQGYTF. The CDR3 DNA is TGTGCCAGCAGTTTGCAAAATCGTGGACAGCAAGGCTACACCTTC.

V usage is TRBV5-6 and J usage is TRBJ1-3, with unresolved D. V lost 0 bases and J 3 bases, leaving 10 bases between the germline ends. Germline V gene data show CDR1 as SGHDT and CDR2 as YYEEEE. The CDR3 contains 15 residues. CDR3 protein: CASSLAARVGNTIYF. Here the CDR3 DNA reads TGTGCCAGCAGCTTGGCGGCGCGGGTTGGAAACACCATATATTTT.

The chain carries TRBV3-1 (or the pseudogene TRBV3-2) and TRBJ2-7, with 8 bases lining up with TRBD1. The V gene's germline CDR1 is LGHDT and CDR2 YNNKEL (reference sequence). This CDR3 is built from 16 residues. The V gene end was trimmed by 0 bases and the J gene end by 3 bases; junction bases not matched to a gene: 7. CDR3 sequence: CASSQEETGVVYEQYF. Here the CDR3 DNA reads TGTGCCAGCAGCCAAGAAGAGACAGGGGTTGTCTACGAGCAGTACTTC.

The chain has TRBV7-3 and TRBJ2-5; D is undetermined. V was clipped by 1 base and J by 4 bases, with 13 bases between them. The CDR3 has 15 residues. Germline V lookup: CDR1 SGHTA, CDR2 FQGTGA. The chain's CDR3 is CASSLNVGLGETQYF. Written as DNA, the CDR3 is TGTGCCAGCAGCTTAAATGTGGGCTTGGGAGAGACCCAGTACTTC.